The sequence of this T cell receptor (beta chain) was determined in a study of spatial heterogeneity in lung cancer. Whole-study context: Donation came from some 72 patients with untreated early-stage non-small cell lung cancer. When available, follow-up PBMC samples taken a median of about 2 years after resection were sequenced. Alpha-chain sequences were consistently detected in smaller numbers than beta-chain sequences.

Regarding time point: blood at routine non-recurrence follow-up after resection. No cell sorting; template was whole RNA from tumor, lung tissue or PBMC. A single record per CDR3 protein comes from TCRdb applying MiXCR to the 5' RACE reads. This table has more than 95,000 distinct CDR3 sequences, roughly an eighth appearing once. Germline CDR1 is SGHTA and CDR2 is FQGTGA. V lost 4 bases and J lost 10, with 17 bases in between. There are 15 residues in the CDR3. This clonotype was seen a few times. Sequencing was performed on PBMCs, taken at follow-up. The chain is built from TRBV7-3 and TRBJ1-6; TRBD1 might be the D (6 bases). The TCR comes from a male donor with early-stage non-small cell lung cancer. The CDR3 nucleotides are TGTGCCAGCAGCTCCCACCCAGGGGAGCGGTCACCCCTCCACTTT. Its translation is CASSSHPGERSPLHF.